The rows below give T cell receptor beta chains drawn from one sample of a study of blood T cell repertoires in COVID-19. Clones were read by immunoSEQ multiplex PCR, and TCRdb kept only the in-frame ones, dropping some. Of approximately 82,000 clones listed, around 92% are singletons. Sequenced material: peripheral blood. These receptors were taken from a woman between 55 and 75 years old with active COVID-19. Both conserved end residues are part of each CDR3. Fields, in order: clone size, D gene, V gene, J gene, CDR3 protein, CDR3 DNA. A D gene is named only where the DNA matches it firmly. Clone size is not always given. Where it is, it says once, few, many or a class for expanded clones.

clone_size: once; d_call: -; v_call: TRBV2; j_call: TRBJ1-2; cdr3_aa: CASSLQANYGYTF; cdr3_nt: TGTGCCAGCAGTTTACAAGCTAACTATGGCTACACCTTC
clone_size: -; d_call: TRBD1; v_call: TRBV5-5; j_call: TRBJ1-5; cdr3_aa: CASSLVPGTGGNQPQHF; cdr3_nt: TGTGCCAGCAGCTTGGTCCCTGGGACAGGTGGTAATCAGCCCCAGCATTTT
clone_size: -; d_call: TRBD1; v_call: TRBV4-1; j_call: TRBJ2-5; cdr3_aa: CASSQGGQGRETQYF; cdr3_nt: TGCGCCAGCAGCCAAGGGGGACAGGGGAGAGAGACCCAGTACTTC
clone_size: -; d_call: TRBD1; v_call: TRBV5-1; j_call: TRBJ1-6; cdr3_aa: CASSLVQGADNSPLHF; cdr3_nt: TGCGCCAGCAGCTTGGTTCAGGGGGCCGATAATTCACCCCTCCACTTT
clone_size: -; d_call: -; v_call: TRBV6-1; j_call: TRBJ1-1; cdr3_aa: CASSEGGGMNTEAFF; cdr3_nt: TGTGCCAGCAGTGAAGGGGGGGGGATGAACACTGAAGCTTTCTTT
clone_size: -; d_call: -; v_call: TRBV28; j_call: TRBJ2-3; cdr3_aa: CASSLAGRATDTQYF; cdr3_nt: TGTGCCAGCAGTTTAGCGGGTCGAGCCACAGATACGCAGTATTTT
clone_size: once; d_call: -; v_call: TRBV5-6; j_call: TRBJ2-5; cdr3_aa: CASSGVQASGTQYF; cdr3_nt: TGTGCCAGCAGCGGCGTCCAGGCGTCCGGGACCCAGTACTTC
clone_size: -; d_call: TRBD2; v_call: TRBV28; j_call: TRBJ2-2; cdr3_aa: CASSSLAGGTGELFF; cdr3_nt: TGTGCCAGCAGTTCTCTCGCGGGGGGGACCGGGGAGCTGTTTTTT
clone_size: once; d_call: -; v_call: TRBV14; j_call: TRBJ2-3; cdr3_aa: CASSHPRQAGTSSTDTQYF; cdr3_nt: TGTGCCAGCAGCCACCCCAGGCAAGCGGGTACCTCTAGCACAGATACGCAGTATTTT
clone_size: -; d_call: -; v_call: TRBV24-1; j_call: TRBJ1-3; cdr3_aa: CATRDSSGNTIYF; cdr3_nt: TGTGCCACCAGGGACAGCTCTGGAAACACCATATATTTT
clone_size: -; d_call: TRBD2; v_call: TRBV30; j_call: TRBJ2-5; cdr3_aa: CAWKAGGETQYF; cdr3_nt: TGTGCCTGGAAAGCGGGAGGCGAGACCCAGTACTTC
clone_size: -; d_call: TRBD2; v_call: TRBV7-8; j_call: TRBJ2-7; cdr3_aa: CASSFSGRAGEQYF; cdr3_nt: TGTGCCAGCAGCTTTAGCGGGAGGGCCGGCGAGCAGTACTTC
clone_size: -; d_call: -; v_call: TRBV6-6; j_call: TRBJ2-7; cdr3_aa: CASSYSLSVIEQYF; cdr3_nt: TGTGCCAGCAGTTACTCTCTGTCGGTGATCGAGCAGTACTTC
clone_size: -; d_call: -; v_call: TRBV11-2; j_call: TRBJ2-3; cdr3_aa: CASSFPGLRADTQYF; cdr3_nt: TGTGCCAGCAGCTTCCCGGGACTCCGTGCAGATACGCAGTATTTT
clone_size: -; d_call: TRBD1; v_call: TRBV28; j_call: TRBJ1-4; cdr3_aa: CASSLGGQGGEKLFF; cdr3_nt: TGTGCCAGCAGTTTGGGGGGACAGGGGGGCGAAAAACTGTTTTTT
clone_size: once; d_call: TRBD2; v_call: TRBV27; j_call: TRBJ2-3; cdr3_aa: CASQPPAGGPSSTDTQYF; cdr3_nt: TGTGCCAGCCAACCCCCAGCGGGAGGGCCCTCTAGCACAGATACGCAGTATTTT
clone_size: -; d_call: TRBD2; v_call: TRBV5-5; j_call: TRBJ2-7; cdr3_aa: CASSLRTSGSYEQYF; cdr3_nt: TGTGCCAGCAGCTTGCGGACTAGCGGGAGTTACGAGCAGTACTTC
clone_size: -; d_call: -; v_call: TRBV6-5; j_call: TRBJ1-1; cdr3_aa: CASSYSAGVTEAFF; cdr3_nt: TGTGCCAGCAGTTACTCGGCAGGTGTCACTGAAGCTTTCTTT
clone_size: -; d_call: TRBD1; v_call: TRBV19; j_call: TRBJ2-7; cdr3_aa: CASSPRGRMYEQYF; cdr3_nt: TGTGCCAGTAGTCCCAGGGGGCGCATGTACGAGCAGTACTTC
clone_size: -; d_call: -; v_call: TRBV5-4; j_call: TRBJ2-6; cdr3_aa: CASSLGRAGANVLTF; cdr3_nt: TGTGCCAGCAGCTTGGGGAGGGCTGGGGCCAACGTCCTGACTTTC
clone_size: -; d_call: TRBD1; v_call: TRBV12-5; j_call: TRBJ1-1; cdr3_aa: CASGISGTGANTEAFF; cdr3_nt: TGTGCTAGTGGTATCTCCGGGACAGGGGCCAACACTGAAGCTTTCTTT
clone_size: once; d_call: -; v_call: TRBV7-2; j_call: TRBJ1-1; cdr3_aa: CASRPSGRNTEAFF; cdr3_nt: TGTGCCAGCAGACCAAGCGGGAGGAACACTGAAGCTTTCTTT
clone_size: -; d_call: -; v_call: TRBV11-3; j_call: TRBJ2-7; cdr3_aa: CASSSSRSSYEQYF; cdr3_nt: TGTGCCAGCAGCAGTAGCAGAAGCTCCTACGAGCAGTACTTC
clone_size: -; d_call: -; v_call: TRBV25-1; j_call: TRBJ2-7; cdr3_aa: CASTEGTPGREQYF; cdr3_nt: TGTGCCAGCACCGAAGGGACACCGGGGCGCGAGCAGTACTTC
clone_size: once; d_call: TRBD1; v_call: TRBV30; j_call: TRBJ2-7; cdr3_aa: CAWSQGALGEQYF; cdr3_nt: TGTGCCTGGAGTCAGGGGGCTTTGGGAGAGCAGTACTTC
clone_size: -; d_call: -; v_call: TRBV5-1; j_call: TRBJ1-5; cdr3_aa: CASSLFGQVDQPQHF; cdr3_nt: TGCGCCAGCAGCTTGTTCGGACAAGTAGACCAGCCCCAGCATTTT
clone_size: -; d_call: -; v_call: TRBV15; j_call: TRBJ1-5; cdr3_aa: CATSNRAGQPQHF; cdr3_nt: TGTGCCACCAGCAACAGGGCGGGTCAGCCCCAGCATTTT
clone_size: -; d_call: -; v_call: TRBV12-3/TRBV12-4; j_call: TRBJ2-1; cdr3_aa: CASSGNNQFF; cdr3_nt: TGTGCCAGCAGCGGGAACAATCAGTTCTTC
clone_size: -; d_call: -; v_call: TRBV21-1; j_call: TRBJ2-1; cdr3_aa: CASSKAEGGLAGKPNEQFF; cdr3_nt: TGTGCCAGCAGCAAAGCCGAGGGGGGTCTAGCGGGCAAGCCCAATGAGCAGTTCTTC
clone_size: -; d_call: TRBD1; v_call: TRBV11-2; j_call: TRBJ1-2; cdr3_aa: CASMALRDSFINYGYTF; cdr3_nt: TGTGCCAGCATGGCCCTTCGGGACAGCTTTATAAACTATGGCTACACCTTC
clone_size: -; d_call: TRBD1; v_call: TRBV6-1; j_call: TRBJ2-3; cdr3_aa: CASSDWTGITDTQYF; cdr3_nt: TGTGCCAGCAGTGATTGGACAGGGATCACAGATACGCAGTATTTT
clone_size: -; d_call: TRBD1; v_call: TRBV5-5; j_call: TRBJ1-4; cdr3_aa: CASSQPGQGGEKLFF; cdr3_nt: TGTGCCAGCAGCCAACCGGGACAGGGGGGTGAAAAACTGTTTTTT
clone_size: -; d_call: -; v_call: TRBV29-1; j_call: TRBJ1-1; cdr3_aa: CSVEQGRNTEAFF; cdr3_nt: TGCAGCGTTGAACAGGGTCGGAACACTGAAGCTTTCTTT
clone_size: -; d_call: TRBD2; v_call: TRBV5-1; j_call: TRBJ2-6; cdr3_aa: CASAPGLLLSGANVLTF; cdr3_nt: TGCGCCAGCGCACCGGGACTACTTCTCTCTGGGGCCAACGTCCTGACTTTC
clone_size: -; d_call: TRBD1; v_call: TRBV5-6; j_call: TRBJ1-5; cdr3_aa: CASSFRQGRSQPQHF; cdr3_nt: TGTGCCAGCAGCTTCCGACAGGGAAGGAGTCAGCCCCAGCATTTT
clone_size: -; d_call: -; v_call: TRBV27; j_call: TRBJ1-2; cdr3_aa: CASNSGGGGYTF; cdr3_nt: TGTGCCAGCAACTCGGGGGGAGGAGGCTACACCTTC
clone_size: -; d_call: -; v_call: TRBV19; j_call: TRBJ1-2; cdr3_aa: CASSTWTANYGYTF; cdr3_nt: TGTGCCAGTAGTACCTGGACAGCTAACTATGGCTACACCTTC
clone_size: -; d_call: -; v_call: TRBV29-1; j_call: TRBJ2-5; cdr3_aa: CSVARGHRGGETQYF; cdr3_nt: TGCAGCGTTGCCCGAGGACATCGCGGCGGAGAGACCCAGTACTTC
clone_size: few; d_call: TRBD2; v_call: TRBV10-3; j_call: TRBJ2-3; cdr3_aa: CAIQRLAGGKATQYF; cdr3_nt: TGTGCCATCCAGCGGCTAGCGGGGGGCAAGGCTACGCAGTATTTT
clone_size: -; d_call: -; v_call: TRBV2; j_call: TRBJ2-1; cdr3_aa: CASASYRSLSYNEQFF; cdr3_nt: TGTGCCAGCGCGTCGTACAGGTCCCTCTCCTACAATGAGCAGTTCTTC
clone_size: -; d_call: TRBD2; v_call: TRBV3-1/TRBV3-2; j_call: TRBJ2-1; cdr3_aa: CASGYGTRGDEQFF; cdr3_nt: TGTGCCAGCGGATACGGGACTCGGGGGGATGAGCAGTTCTTC
clone_size: -; d_call: TRBD2; v_call: TRBV5-1; j_call: TRBJ2-3; cdr3_aa: CASSSDSGGSTDTQYF; cdr3_nt: TGCGCCAGCAGCTCTGATAGCGGGGGCAGCACAGATACGCAGTATTTT
clone_size: -; d_call: TRBD2; v_call: TRBV30; j_call: TRBJ2-3; cdr3_aa: CAWSVKVLVRGTRGGYTDTQYF; cdr3_nt: TGTGCCTGGAGTGTAAAAGTTTTGGTGCGGGGGACCCGGGGGGGTTACACAGATACGCAGTATTTT
clone_size: -; d_call: TRBD1; v_call: TRBV3-1/TRBV3-2; j_call: TRBJ1-1; cdr3_aa: CASSQADRDPLMGTEAFF; cdr3_nt: TGTGCCAGCAGCCAAGCTGACAGGGATCCCCTCATGGGCACTGAAGCTTTCTTT
clone_size: -; d_call: TRBD2; v_call: TRBV3-1/TRBV3-2; j_call: TRBJ2-7; cdr3_aa: CATSGGGNEQYF; cdr3_nt: TGTGCCACCTCCGGGGGGGGCAACGAGCAGTACTTC
clone_size: -; d_call: -; v_call: TRBV4-1; j_call: TRBJ2-4; cdr3_aa: CASSPGGQGIGVAKNIQYF; cdr3_nt: TGCGCCAGCAGCCCCGGCGGGCAGGGGATAGGGGTAGCCAAAAACATTCAGTACTTC
clone_size: -; d_call: TRBD1; v_call: TRBV28; j_call: TRBJ2-7; cdr3_aa: CASSLTGPYEQYF; cdr3_nt: TGTGCCAGCAGTTTGACAGGGCCCTACGAGCAGTACTTC
clone_size: -; d_call: -; v_call: TRBV6-5; j_call: TRBJ2-5; cdr3_aa: CASSSLRGLRETQYF; cdr3_nt: TGTGCCAGCAGTTCCCTGAGAGGACTACGGGAGACCCAGTACTTC
clone_size: -; d_call: TRBD1; v_call: TRBV4-3; j_call: TRBJ1-6; cdr3_aa: CASSQDTGGSPLHF; cdr3_nt: TGCGCCAGCAGCCAAGACACAGGGGGGTCACCCCTCCACTTT
clone_size: -; d_call: -; v_call: TRBV9; j_call: TRBJ2-1; cdr3_aa: CASSVGQNAHNEQFF; cdr3_nt: TGTGCCAGCAGCGTAGGACAGAATGCCCACAATGAGCAGTTCTTC
clone_size: -; d_call: TRBD1; v_call: TRBV12-3/TRBV12-4; j_call: TRBJ1-6; cdr3_aa: CASSSQGNSPLHF; cdr3_nt: TGTGCCAGCAGTTCACAGGGGAATTCACCCCTCCACTTT
clone_size: -; d_call: TRBD1; v_call: TRBV18; j_call: TRBJ1-5; cdr3_aa: CASSLSTGNSNQPQHF; cdr3_nt: TGTGCCAGCTCACTCTCGACAGGGAATAGCAATCAGCCCCAGCATTTT
clone_size: once; d_call: TRBD1; v_call: TRBV3-1/TRBV3-2; j_call: TRBJ2-3; cdr3_aa: CASRDRGTGDTQYF; cdr3_nt: TGTGCCAGCAGAGACAGGGGAACAGGAGATACGCAGTATTTT
clone_size: -; d_call: TRBD1; v_call: TRBV6-5; j_call: TRBJ1-5; cdr3_aa: CASSWGQGNQPQHF; cdr3_nt: TGTGCCAGCAGTTGGGGACAGGGCAATCAGCCCCAGCATTTT
clone_size: -; d_call: -; v_call: TRBV28; j_call: TRBJ1-1; cdr3_aa: CASSRGWGNTEAFF; cdr3_nt: TGTGCCAGCAGCCGGGGGTGGGGGAACACTGAAGCTTTCTTT
clone_size: few; d_call: TRBD1; v_call: TRBV5-4; j_call: TRBJ1-4; cdr3_aa: CASKIQGVDEKLFF; cdr3_nt: TGTGCCAGCAAAATACAGGGGGTGGACGAAAAACTGTTTTTT
clone_size: once; d_call: -; v_call: TRBV30; j_call: TRBJ2-7; cdr3_aa: CAWSHSHEQYF; cdr3_nt: TGTGCCTGGAGCCACTCCCACGAGCAGTACTTC